The 5 T cell receptor beta chains below were found in one sample sequenced in a study of blood T cell repertoires in COVID-19. Clones were sequenced by immunoSEQ multiplex PCR, and TCRdb holds only the in-frame ones, with some missing. The sample holds about 190,000 clones, more than 75% seen once. Sequenced material: PBMCs or T cells enriched from blood (not recorded which). The receptors stem from a woman between 45 and 60 years old who had recovered from COVID-19.

V usage is TRBV28 and J usage is TRBJ1-4, with D possibly being TRBD1 (5 bases). This CDR3 is built from 14 residues. Germline V gives CDR1 MDHEN, CDR2 SYDVKM. Between the trimmed V and J ends, which lost 2 bases and 7 bases, there was a span of 11 bases. CDR3 DNA sequence: TGTGCCAGCAGTTTACTGGGCCAGGGTGAAAAACTGTTTTTT. It codes for CASSLLGQGEKLFF.

In its sample, this clone was seen once. This rearrangement joins TRBV6-5 to TRBJ2-2; perhaps TRBD1 as D (6 bases). Between the trimmed V and J ends, which lost 2 bases and 2 bases, there was a span of 12 bases. The CDR3 contains 16 residues. Germline V lookup: CDR1 MNHEY, CDR2 SVGAGI. This CDR3 reads CASSYLPGVNTGELFF. CDR3 sequence (DNA): TGTGCCAGCAGTTACCTGCCAGGGGTAAACACCGGGGAGCTGTTTTTT.

The chain carries TRBV28 and TRBJ1-5, with a weak D call TRBD1 (5 bases). Germline CDR1 reads MDHEN; CDR2 reads SYDVKM. V lost 5 bases, J lost 2 bases, and 13 bases lay in between. The CDR3 is made up of 15 amino acids. The CDR3 here is CASSDRGRGNQPQHF. For the CDR3, the DNA is TGTGCCAGCAGTGATAGGGGTAGAGGCAATCAGCCCCAGCATTTT.

This clone appeared once. The CDR3 sequence: CASSPGGYGYTF. The CDR3 DNA is TGTGCCAGCAGTCCAGGGGGCTATGGCTACACCTTC. The rearrangement links TRBV6-2 or TRBV6-3 to TRBJ1-2; 7 nucleotides line up with TRBD1. J gave up 4 bases and V 5 bases, and 1 base lay outside the gene matches. This CDR3 has 12 amino acids. CDR1 and CDR2 (germline): MNHEY, SVGEGT.

This chain joins TRBV28 and TRBJ2-7; possible D gene TRBD1, 5 bases. CDR1 and CDR2 from the germline V gene are MDHEN and SYDVKM. Deletions cut 3 bases from V and 6 bases from J, with 15 bases between. CDR3 length equals 14 residues. The CDR3 region is CASSFPAGSLEQYF. In nucleotides, the CDR3 is TGTGCCAGCAGTTTCCCAGCAGGGTCGCTCGAGCAGTACTTC.